The 15 T cell receptor beta chains presented below share a single source sample, sequenced in a study of T-cell memory formation after mild COVID-19 (dated by TCRdb to about 2021). The library was prepared using 5' RACE. Sequencing was performed on an Illumina NovaSeq 6000. TCRdb cleaned the public reads at Q25 with fastp, built clones with MiXCR and kept in-frame beta chains. Records with the same CDR3 protein are collapsed into one entry carrying the most frequent genes and DNA. This sample has under 350,000 distinct CDR3 sequences in its table, and about a sixth of those were observed once. Clones ranked in the top ten supply roughly 25% of the sample. What was sequenced was PBMCs or a T cell subset sorted from them (not recorded which). Receptors originate from a man aged 18 to 29 who had mild COVID-19 (a few samples of this study predate the infection). The sample titles of this study are shuffled in the database, so cell type and time point are left out; the donor was told from shared clones.

This clonotype was detected a few times. V and J are TRBV14 and TRBJ1-2, with D possibly TRBD1 on 5 matching bases. V lost 4 bases and J 6 bases, leaving 21 bases between the germline ends. Germline V gene sequence: CDR1 SGHDN, CDR2 FVKESK. CDR3 length equals 16 residues. CDR3 in amino acids: CASSLNSRAGGHGYTF. The CDR3 DNA sequence: TGTGCCAGCAGCCTTAATTCGCGGGCCGGGGGACATGGCTACACCTTC.

At least ten counts were recorded for this clonotype. The J gene is TRBJ1-2, the V gene TRBV9; 7 bases match TRBD1. CDR3 size: 13 residues. V shed 3 bases and J 7 bases; nucleotides not matched to a gene: 6. The germline V gene has CDR1 SGDLS and CDR2 YYNGEE. DNA of the CDR3: TGTGCCAGCAGCGCTACAGGGGAGGTTGGCTACACCTTC. Translation gives CASSATGEVGYTF.

The chain has TRBV12-3 or TRBV12-4 and TRBJ1-4; 10 positions agree with TRBD1. The CDR3 consists of 15 residues. The V gene end was trimmed by 7 bases and the J gene end by 7 bases; junction bases not matched to a gene: 9. The CDR3 loop reads CASTTRDRGVEKLFF. The CDR3 bases are TGTGCCAGCACCACCCGGGACAGGGGTGTTGAAAAACTGTTTTTT.

V usage is TRBV5-6 and J usage is TRBJ2-2; D remains unclear. Trimming took 1 base from V and 3 from J, leaving 7 bases between them. The CDR3 totals 14 residues. The germline V gene has CDR1 SGHDT and CDR2 YYEEEE. CDR3 DNA sequence: TGTGCCAGCAGCTTGTGGGGTTACACCGGGGAGCTGTTTTTT. Protein sequence: CASSLWGYTGELFF.

The chain is built from TRBV7-9 and TRBJ2-1, with 8 nucleotides matching TRBD1. CDR3 length: 11 amino acids. With 5 bases clipped from V and 15 bases from J, the junction kept 6 bases outside the gene matches. From germline, CDR1 is SEHNR and CDR2 FQNEAQ (reference sequence). The CDR3 nucleotides are TGTGCCAGCAGCCGGGACAGGACATGGTTCTTC. Amino acids: CASSRDRTWFF.

In this sample, this clonotype turned up a few times. The CDR3 region has the DNA TGTGCCAGCAGTCCTAGCGGGAAACCGCTATACAATGAGCAGTTCTTC. Its translation: CASSPSGKPLYNEQFF. The chain is built from TRBV7-9 and TRBJ2-1, with 9 bases identical to TRBD2. The CDR3 contains 16 residues. The germline V gene encodes CDR1 SEHNR and CDR2 FQNEAQ (reference sequence). With V trimmed by 6 bases and J by 4 bases, 10 bases remained unmatched.

This clonotype was counted a few times. The chain uses TRBV12-3 or TRBV12-4 and TRBJ2-2; 8 nucleotides align to TRBD1. V lost 6 bases and J lost 5; bases outside the gene matches: 8. This CDR3 contains 15 residues. The CDR3 DNA sequence: TGTGCCAGCAGCCCCCAGGGGGCTAGGACCGGGGAGCTGTTTTTT. Protein sequence: CASSPQGARTGELFF.

J is TRBJ1-5 and V is TRBV9; D gene uncertain. Trimming left V 0 bases short and J 3 bases short, with 7 bases between. Germline V gives CDR1 SGDLS, CDR2 YYNGEE. The CDR3 is made up of 14 amino acids. This CDR3 is CASSVDSVNQPQHF. In DNA, the CDR3 is TGTGCCAGCAGCGTAGATAGCGTCAATCAGCCCCAGCATTTT.

The chain recombines TRBV7-2 with TRBJ1-1; 7 bases fit TRBD1. Germline V gene lookup returns CDR1 SGHTA and CDR2 FQGNSA. This CDR3 comprises 14 residues. J was trimmed by 3 bases and V by 3 bases; bases with no gene match: 4. CDR3: CASSLTGMDTEAFF. Here the CDR3 DNA reads TGTGCCAGCAGCTTGACAGGGATGGACACTGAAGCTTTCTTT.

This clonotype appeared a few times. This chain links TRBV7-3 with TRBJ1-1, with 9 nucleotides matching TRBD1. The CDR3 is made up of 14 amino acids. The germline gives CDR1 SGHTA, CDR2 FQGTGA. With V trimmed by 5 bases and J by 3 bases, 4 bases remained unmatched. This CDR3 reads CASSAQGAHTEAFF. In DNA, the CDR3 is TGTGCCAGCAGCGCACAGGGGGCCCACACTGAAGCTTTCTTT.

CDR3: CASSPPPGERPISGNTIYF. In nucleotides, the CDR3 is TGTGCCAGCAGCCCCCCACCGGGAGAGAGGCCCATCTCTGGAAACACCATATATTTT. V usage is TRBV7-2 and J usage is TRBJ1-3; no firm D call. Trimming stripped 5 bases from V and 0 bases from J, with 23 bases between. The CDR3 totals 19 residues. Per germline, CDR1 SGHTA and CDR2 FQGNSA.

This chain uses TRBV9 with TRBJ1-1; 11 nucleotides agree with TRBD1. J gave up 4 bases and V 2 bases, and 1 base lay outside the gene matches. The germline V gene encodes CDR1 SGDLS and CDR2 YYNGEE. The CDR3 loop spans 14 amino acids. The DNA of the CDR3 is TGTGCCAGCAGCGTGGGGACAGGGGGCACTGAAGCTTTCTTT. The encoded protein is CASSVGTGGTEAFF.

This clonotype was seen only a few times. J is TRBJ1-4 and V is TRBV7-8; D is ambiguous. Trimming left V 1 base short and J 0 bases short, with 12 bases between. CDR1 is SGHVS and CDR2 is FQNEAQ in the germline V gene. The CDR3 extends over 17 amino acids. In DNA, the CDR3 is TGTGCCAGCAGCTTAGAGGGAGGACGCACAACTAATGAAAAACTGTTTTTT. This encodes CASSLEGGRTTNEKLFF.

V is TRBV6-4 and J is TRBJ1-1; the D is unclear. Germline lookup yields CDR1 MRHNA and CDR2 SNTAGT. V lost 2 bases and J lost 3, with 4 bases in between. The CDR3 loop spans 12 amino acids. The CDR3 DNA is TGTGCCAGCAGTGACGGATACACTGAAGCTTTCTTT. Translation: CASSDGYTEAFF.

V usage is TRBV5-1 and J usage is TRBJ1-1; D is possibly TRBD1 (6 bases). The germline gives CDR1 SGHRS, CDR2 YFSETQ. V shed 5 bases and J shed 0 bases, with 11 bases lying between them. The CDR3 has 14 residues. For the CDR3, the DNA is TGCGCCAGCAGTTTCACAGGGCTGAACACTGAAGCTTTCTTT. It is translated as CASSFTGLNTEAFF. The complete variable domain, with remaining parts taken from reference TRBV5-1 and TRBJ1-1, reads KAGVTQTPRYLIKTRGQQVTLSCSPISGHRSVSWYQQTPGQGLQFLFEYFSETQRNKGNFPGRFSGRQFSNSRSEMNVSTLELGDSALYLCASSFTGLNTEAFFGQGTRLTVV.